Listed here is a single TCR beta chain. Its matching antigen is unknown. One entry per CDR3 protein, called by TCRdb with MiXCR from the multiplex PCR reads. Here the sample spans just under 65,000 distinct CDR3 sequences, less than 75% being singletons. The entry originates in a study of breast tumors, draining lymph nodes, adjacent tissues. V lost 1 base, J lost 1 base, and 11 bases stayed unmatched. Germline V lookup: CDR1 DFQATT, CDR2 SNEGSKA (reference sequence). There are 18 residues in the CDR3. The study, taken as a whole, reports: That most tumor T cells come from lymph nodes remained unproven. Tumor TCR diversity was below lymph nodes but above nontumor tissue.

The sequenced sample consisted of breast tumor tissue. The gene calls are TRBV20-1 and TRBJ1-5; 9 positions match TRBD1. This TCR was sampled from a female donor with breast cancer. Some clones in this sample may be carry-over from other donors' samples. The CDR3 region is CSARATGLGQGSNQPQHF. The CDR3 DNA follows: TGCAGTGCTAGAGCCACGGGTCTAGGACAGGGGAGCAATCAGCCCCAGCATTTT.